This is a list of T cell receptor beta chains from one sample in a study of cytotoxic CD8 clonotypes in ibrutinib-treated CLL. The protocol was immunoSEQ multiplex PCR, while the TCRdb copy is restricted to in-frame clones and leaves out a portion. This table has 40,000 or so clones, roughly three quarters appearing once. Sequencing used PBMCs, obtained after 12 months of ibrutinib treatment. These receptors were taken from a human donor with chronic lymphocytic leukemia. Each CDR3 is given with its conserved first and last residue. Fields, in order: J gene, V gene, clone size, D gene, CDR3 DNA, CDR3 protein. A D gene is named only where the DNA matches it firmly. Size values are once, few and many counts, or a class for expanded clones, and some rows have none.

>TRBJ2-2|TRBV10-1|NA|NA
TGCGCCAGCAGTGACCAGACTAGGAGGGGCGGCACCGGGGAGCTGTTTTTT
CASSDQTRRGGTGELFF
>TRBJ1-5|TRBV12-5|NA|NA
TGTGCTAGTGGTTTAGACCTCCAGCCCCAGCATTTT
CASGLDLQPQHF
>TRBJ2-2|TRBV19|NA|NA
TGTGCCAGTAGTGGGAGACTAGTGGCAAACACCGGGGAGCTGTTTTTT
CASSGRLVANTGELFF
>TRBJ2-7|TRBV6-1|NA|NA
TGTGCCAGCAGTGAAGGTAGTAGCCCTATCTACGAGCAGTACTTC
CASSEGSSPIYEQYF
>TRBJ2-3|TRBV15|few|NA
TGTGCCACCAGCAGGAGCAGGGGCACAGATACGCAGTATTTT
CATSRSRGTDTQYF
>TRBJ2-1|TRBV19|few|NA
TGTGCCAGTAGTCTTACTAGGAGCGGAAACAATGAGCAGTTCTTC
CASSLTRSGNNEQFF
>TRBJ2-5|TRBV9|NA|TRBD1
TGTGCCAGCAGCGGGGGACAGGGCCGGGAGACCCAGTACTTC
CASSGGQGRETQYF
>TRBJ2-2|TRBV5-4|NA|TRBD1
TGTGCCAGCAGCGGAGCCGGGACAGGGGGGCCTACCGGGGAGCTGTTTTTT
CASSGAGTGGPTGELFF
>TRBJ2-6|TRBV4-1|NA|NA
TGCGCCAGCAGCCAAGTAGGAGGGCCCCTAAAGGCCAACGTCCTGACTTTC
CASSQVGGPLKANVLTF
>TRBJ1-2|TRBV2|NA|NA
TGTGCCAGCGCCGAGGAGGCTAACTATGGCTACACCTTC
CASAEEANYGYTF
>TRBJ2-1|TRBV7-6|NA|NA
TGTGCCAGCAGCCTCCGGGAGTCCCCCTACAATGAGCAGTTCTTC
CASSLRESPYNEQFF
>TRBJ2-2|TRBV7-2|few|NA
TGTGCCAGCAGCCGGGATCCCCTTACTGACGGGGAGCTGTTTTTT
CASSRDPLTDGELFF
>TRBJ1-3|TRBV5-4|NA|NA
TGTGCCAGCAGCCAGGCCGGGACACACTCTGGAAACACCATATATTTT
CASSQAGTHSGNTIYF
>TRBJ1-4|TRBV6-6|few|NA
TGTGCCAGCAGTTCAGCGGCAGGCGCTGAAAAACTGTTTTTT
CASSSAAGAEKLFF
>TRBJ2-5|TRBV27|NA|NA
TGTGCCAGCAGTTCCCTTGGAGAGACCCAGTACTTC
CASSSLGETQYF
>TRBJ1-2|TRBV28|NA|TRBD1
TGTGCCAGCAGTCTGACAGGGGCGAAAACTTATGGCTACACCTTC
CASSLTGAKTYGYTF
>TRBJ2-3|TRBV6-5|NA|NA
TGTGCCAGCAGTTACTCTGGCCTGGCCCCAGATACGCAGTATTTT
CASSYSGLAPDTQYF
>TRBJ2-7|TRBV5-6|NA|NA
TGTGCCAGCAGCTTGAGGCTCTCCTACGAGCAGTACTTC
CASSLRLSYEQYF
>TRBJ2-7|TRBV28|NA|TRBD1
TGTGCCAGCAGCCGTACAGGGGCCCTCTACGAGCAGTACTTC
CASSRTGALYEQYF
>TRBJ1-2|TRBV21-1|NA|NA
TGTGCCAGCAGCAGACAGGGACGCTATGGCTACACCTTC
CASSRQGRYGYTF
>TRBJ2-7|TRBV7-2|NA|TRBD2
TGTGCCAGCAGCTTTTTAGCGGGAGGACCCTCCTACGAGCAGTACTTC
CASSFLAGGPSYEQYF
>TRBJ1-1|TRBV6-1|few|NA
TGTGCCAGCAGGAGGGCTCCCAGGGACACTGAAGCTTTCTTT
CASRRAPRDTEAFF
>TRBJ1-4|TRBV28|NA|NA
TGTGCCAGCAGTTCCCCCGGGTCGCCGGATAATGAAAAACTGTTTTTT
CASSSPGSPDNEKLFF
>TRBJ2-3|TRBV4-1|NA|TRBD2
TGCGCCAGCAGCCAAGAGGGGGGGACTAGTCTAACTACGCAGTATTTT
CASSQEGGTSLTTQYF
>TRBJ2-5|TRBV9|few|TRBD2
TGTGCCAGCAGCCCCGGACTAGCGGGAGTGGAGACCCAGTACTTC
CASSPGLAGVETQYF
>TRBJ1-1|TRBV5-1|NA|NA
TGCGCCAGCAGCTTGTCCCCAGGGGTCACTGAAGCTTTCTTT
CASSLSPGVTEAFF
>TRBJ1-5|TRBV27|NA|NA
TGTGCCAGCATGGGGGATAGCAATCAGCCCCAGCATTTT
CASMGDSNQPQHF
>TRBJ2-1|TRBV7-2|NA|NA
TGTGCCAGCAGCTTGGGAACAGGGACCGTTTCGGGGGCCCGGGAGCAGTTCTTC
CASSLGTGTVSGAREQFF
>TRBJ2-3|TRBV19|NA|TRBD2
TGTGCCAGTAGTGATTGGGCGGGAGAAGATACGCAGTATTTT
CASSDWAGEDTQYF
>TRBJ2-1|TRBV6-1|once|NA
TGTGCCAGCAGTGAATTCGTGGGGGAGTTCTACAATGAGCAGTTCTTC
CASSEFVGEFYNEQFF
>TRBJ2-3|TRBV13|NA|TRBD2
TGTGCCAGCAGTGCTAGCGGGAGCGGGTCAGATACGCAGTATTTT
CASSASGSGSDTQYF
>TRBJ2-5|TRBV7-3|once|NA
TGTGCCAGCAGCCCGGACAGCCGGGGGGAGACCCAGTACTTC
CASSPDSRGETQYF
>TRBJ1-1|TRBV18|NA|NA
TGTGCCAGCTCACCACGAATTGGGGCGCAGAACACTGAAGCTTTCTTT
CASSPRIGAQNTEAFF
>TRBJ2-1|TRBV10-3|NA|NA
TGTGCCATCAAGGGGGGGTCCTACAATGAGCAGTTCTTC
CAIKGGSYNEQFF
>TRBJ2-4|TRBV19|NA|NA
TGTGCCAGTAGTATGTCCGGGGGCAAAAACATTCAGTACTTC
CASSMSGGKNIQYF
>TRBJ2-2|TRBV6-1|NA|TRBD1
TGTGCCAGCAGTCCCAGGGGGCCCGGGGAGCTGTTTTTT
CASSPRGPGELFF
>TRBJ1-4|TRBV4-3|NA|NA
TGCGCCAGCAGCGGTCGGGCGGGGGATGAAAAACTGTTTTTT
CASSGRAGDEKLFF
>TRBJ1-2|TRBV11-1|few|NA
TGTGCCAGCAGCAAGGATCGGTTCGATGGCTACACCTTC
CASSKDRFDGYTF
>TRBJ1-2|TRBV9|few|TRBD1
TGTGCCAGCAGCGTAGAAGTTACAGGGGCCTATGGCTACACCTTC
CASSVEVTGAYGYTF
>TRBJ1-6|TRBV5-5|once|NA
TGTGCCAGCAGCCCAGCAGATAATTCACCCCTCCACTTT
CASSPADNSPLHF